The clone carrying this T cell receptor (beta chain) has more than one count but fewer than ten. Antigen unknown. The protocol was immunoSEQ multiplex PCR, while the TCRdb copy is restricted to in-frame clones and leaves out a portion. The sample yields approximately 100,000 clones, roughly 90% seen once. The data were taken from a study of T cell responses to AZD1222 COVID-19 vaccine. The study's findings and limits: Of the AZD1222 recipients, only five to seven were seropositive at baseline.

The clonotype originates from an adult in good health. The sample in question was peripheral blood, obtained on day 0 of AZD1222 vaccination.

The CDR3 protein is CASSIHRDRGGQPQHF. The CDR3 nucleotides read TGTGCCAGTAGTATACACCGGGACAGGGGAGGTCAGCCCCAGCATTTT. The chain has TRBV19 and TRBJ1-5, with 10 nucleotides matching TRBD1. The CDR3 totals 16 residues. Losses at the gene ends were 2 bases for V and 6 bases for J; bases not matched to a gene: 7. Germline assignment: CDR1 LNHDA and CDR2 SQIVND (reference sequence).